This entry is about one T cell receptor (beta chain). Its antigen is not known. The length of the CDR3 is 19 residues. Germline assignment: CDR1 LNHDA and CDR2 SQIVND (reference sequence). V dropped 7 bases and J dropped 1; count of bases not matched to a gene: 13. TCRdb's copy holds only in-frame clones and misses some; the assay was immunoSEQ multiplex PCR. The sample gives 61,000 or so clones, 80% of which show up once; roughly 0.48% is in the top ten. The data derive from a study of memory CD4+ T cells and cytomegalovirus serostatus. Whole-study context: Of the healthy Belgian adults, roughly ten were CMV seropositive and 24 seronegative. Overall study findings and caveats: CD4+ memory repertoires contained about 40% of the 164 reported CMV TCRbeta sequences. Repertoires predicted CMV serostatus with median bootstrapped AUC of approximately 0.94.

The sort gate was single viable CD3+CD4+CD8-CD45RO+ cells for memory CD4+ T cells. Serostatus was set by detecting CMV pp150, pp28, p38, p52 IgG. The sequencing sample was made of memory CD4+ T cells from blood. This sequence joins TRBV19 and TRBJ2-2; 12 positions agree with TRBD2. The sequence derives from an adult in good health and CMV-seronegative. Some clones in this sample may be carry-over from other donors' samples. This CDR3 is CASTPLGPTSGGNTGELFF. The CDR3 coding sequence is TGTGCCAGTACCCCTCTGGGCCCGACTAGCGGGGGGAACACCGGGGAGCTGTTTTTT.